What follows are 26 T cell receptor beta chains derived from one specimen sequenced in a study of blood T cell repertoires in COVID-19. Sequenced by immunoSEQ multiplex PCR; TCRdb stores in-frame clones only, minus some. The sample has about 120,000 clones, 70% to 90% seen once. Sample: peripheral blood. The origin of the receptors is a man aged 60-69 years with acute or convalescent COVID-19.

The rearrangement links TRBV19 to TRBJ2-1; 12 positions match TRBD2. Per germline, CDR1 LNHDA and CDR2 SQIVND (reference sequence). The CDR3 covers 17 residues. After removal of 6 bases from V and 6 bases from J, the junction contained 12 bases not matched to a gene. This CDR3 reads CASSVGGGLAGRNEQFF. CDR3 DNA sequence: TGTGCCAGTAGCGTGGGCGGAGGACTAGCGGGACGCAATGAGCAGTTCTTC.

The V and J genes are TRBV25-1 and TRBJ1-1; no clear D gene. The CDR3 covers 11 residues. Per germline, CDR1 MGHDK and CDR2 SYGVNS. CDR3 sequence: CAVEVGGLAFF. For the CDR3, the DNA is TGTGCGGTTGAAGTTGGCGGGCTCGCTTTCTTT.

About this clone itself: Other DNA sequences in the same sample also yield this CDR3. This chain joins TRBV3-1 (or the pseudogene TRBV3-2) and TRBJ1-1, with no clear D. The CDR3 consists of 13 residues. V was trimmed by 0 bases and J by 5 bases, leaving 7 bases between them. The germline gives CDR1 LGHDT, CDR2 YNNKEL (reference sequence). CDR3 amino acids: CASSQEGGTEAFF. The CDR3 DNA reads as TGTGCCAGCAGCCAAGAGGGAGGGACTGAAGCTTTCTTT.

This chain joins TRBV7-8 and TRBJ2-7, with 10 nucleotides matching TRBD2. CDR1 is SGHVS and CDR2 is FQNEAQ in the germline V gene. J was trimmed by 3 bases and V by 6 bases; bases with no gene match: 5. This CDR3 spans 14 amino acids. This CDR3 is CASRIAGGFYEQYF. The CDR3 bases are TGTGCCAGCAGAATAGCGGGAGGCTTCTACGAGCAGTACTTC.

The rearrangement uses TRBV11-2 and TRBJ2-7; possible D gene TRBD1, 6 bases. The germline gives CDR1 SGHAT, CDR2 FQNNGV. There are 16 residues in the CDR3. Trimming stripped 5 bases from V and 4 bases from J, with 21 bases between. CDR3 in DNA: TGTGCCAGCAGCCCCCTTTTTGGGGGCGTTATGTACGAGCAGTACTTC. Its translation: CASSPLFGGVMYEQYF.

V and J are TRBV5-6 and TRBJ1-5; D possibly corresponds to TRBD1 (5 bases). The V gene's germline CDR1 is SGHDT and CDR2 YYEEEE. The CDR3 runs to 14 residues. The V end lost 0 bases, the J end lost 7 bases, and 11 bases lay between the germline ends. This chain's CDR3 is CASSLAAGRQPQHF. Here the CDR3 DNA reads TGTGCCAGCAGCTTGGCGGCAGGGAGGCAGCCCCAGCATTTT. The full variable domain, with the rest looked up from reference TRBV5-6 and TRBJ1-5, is DAGVTQSPTHLIKTRGQQVTLRCSPKSGHDTVSWYQQALGQGPQFIFQYYEEEERQRGNFPDRFSGHQFPNYSSELNVNALLLGDSALYLCASSLAAGRQPQHFGDGTRLSIL.

The V gene is TRBV9, the J gene TRBJ2-2, with D perhaps TRBD2 (6 bases). V shed 0 bases and J shed 2 bases, with 14 bases lying between them. CDR1 and CDR2 (germline): SGDLS, YYNGEE. The CDR3 length is 17 residues. The CDR3, as DNA: TGTGCCAGCAGCGTAGGGTCCGGGACTCTTAACACCGGGGAGCTGTTTTTT. This encodes CASSVGSGTLNTGELFF.

The chain recombines TRBV18 with TRBJ1-4, with 10 bases lining up with TRBD1. V was pared by 6 bases and J by 5 bases, with 12 bases of the junction left unmatched. Germline CDR1 is KGHSH and CDR2 is LQKENI. The CDR3 runs to 17 residues. CDR3 protein: CASSPPGTGAGNEKLFF. CDR3 in DNA: TGTGCCAGCTCGCCCCCAGGGACAGGGGCCGGGAATGAAAAACTGTTTTTT.

The V gene is TRBV5-1, the J gene TRBJ1-2, with D unresolved. V lost 2 bases and J 0 bases, leaving 8 bases between the germline ends. Germline V gene lookup returns CDR1 SGHRS and CDR2 YFSETQ. The CDR3 is 14 residues long. The CDR3 sequence is CASSFSTANYGYTF. CDR3 in DNA: TGCGCCAGCAGCTTCTCTACAGCTAACTATGGCTACACCTTC.

The chain joins TRBV6-9 to TRBJ2-2, with TRBD2 identical over 12 bases. Losses at the gene ends were 11 bases for V and 4 bases for J; bases not matched to a gene: 8. Germline assignment: CDR1 MNHGY and CDR2 SVAAGI. CDR3 length: 15 residues. CDR3 region: CAGRLAGGFTGELFF. CDR3 in DNA: TGTGCCGGGCGGCTAGCGGGAGGGTTCACCGGGGAGCTGTTTTTT.

The CDR3 loop is CASNLDRYMNTEAFF. DNA of the CDR3: TGTGCCAGCAACCTGGACAGGTACATGAACACTGAAGCTTTCTTT. V gene TRBV5-4 combines with J gene TRBJ1-1, with 7 bases fitting TRBD1. The CDR3 is made up of 15 amino acids. Germline values: CDR1 SGHNT, CDR2 YYREEE (reference sequence). V lost 6 bases, J lost 0 bases, and 8 bases stayed unmatched. Full variable domain (missing parts from reference TRBV5-4 and TRBJ1-1): ETGVTQSPTHLIKTRGQQVTLRCSSQSGHNTVSWYQQALGQGPQFIFQYYREEENGRGNFPPRFSGLQFPNYSSELNVNALELDDSALYLCASNLDRYMNTEAFFGQGTRLTVV.

The chain combines TRBV19 with TRBJ2-2; a weak D match, TRBD1 (5 bases). The CDR3 consists of 14 residues. The germline V gene has CDR1 LNHDA and CDR2 SQIVND (reference sequence). V was clipped by 11 bases and J by 6 bases, with 19 bases between them. CDR3 region: CASCRVEISGELFF. In DNA form, the CDR3 reads TGTGCCTCTTGCAGGGTGGAGATATCCGGGGAGCTGTTTTTT. Full variable domain (rest looked up from reference TRBV19 and TRBJ2-2): DGGITQSPKYLFRKEGQNVTLSCEQNLNHDAMYWYRQDPGQGLRLIYYSQIVNDFQKGDIAEGYSVSREKKESFPLTVTSAQKNPTAFYLCASCRVEISGELFFGEGSRLTVL.

The rearrangement joins TRBV4-1 to TRBJ2-3, with 10 nucleotides matching TRBD1. The V and J ends lost 3 bases and 6 bases, in that order; junction bases with no gene match: 9. Germline V lookup: CDR1 MGHRA, CDR2 YSYEKL. The CDR3 runs 16 residues. The CDR3 region is CASSQGDRGLSDTQYF. CDR3 nucleotide sequence: TGCGCCAGCAGCCAGGGGGACAGGGGATTATCGGATACGCAGTATTTT.

V is TRBV5-1 and J is TRBJ2-2; weak D call: TRBD2 (6 bases). CDR1 SGHRS and CDR2 YFSETQ come from the germline V gene. The CDR3 is 17 amino acids. V was pared by 6 bases and J by 5 bases, with 23 bases between. This CDR3 reads CASNQGLEGGLTGELFF. The CDR3 DNA reads TGCGCCAGCAACCAAGGATTGGAGGGAGGCTTAACCGGGGAGCTGTTTTTT.

This clone was counted once. This chain uses TRBV6-5 with TRBJ1-1; TRBD1 matches 9 bases. V was clipped by 6 bases and J by 5 bases; unmatched bases: 7. The CDR3 extends over 14 amino acids. Per germline, CDR1 MNHEY and CDR2 SVGAGI. CDR3 amino acids: CASRSGTGSTEAFF. The CDR3 DNA reads TGTGCCAGCAGATCCGGGACAGGGTCAACTGAAGCTTTCTTT.

The chain links TRBV18 to TRBJ1-4; no reliable D call. The CDR3 spans 16 residues. Trimming removed 2 bases at V and 5 bases at J, with 15 bases between. In germline, CDR1 is KGHSH, CDR2 LQKENI. CDR3: CASSPNLRGLNEKLFF. CDR3 nucleotide sequence: TGTGCCAGCTCACCAAATCTACGGGGTTTGAATGAAAAACTGTTTTTT.

The chain has TRBV28 and TRBJ1-5, with D uncertain. V lost 5 bases and J lost 5, with 4 bases in between. Germline values: CDR1 MDHEN, CDR2 SYDVKM. The length of the CDR3 is 11 residues. The CDR3 coding sequence is TGTGCCAGCAGTGCAGATCAGCCCCAGCATTTT. Its protein product is CASSADQPQHF.

J is TRBJ1-3 and V is TRBV9, with D possibly matching TRBD1 (5 bases). CDR3 length equals 16 residues. The germline V gene has CDR1 SGDLS and CDR2 YYNGEE. Trimming took 4 bases from V and 3 from J, leaving 17 bases between them. CDR3 DNA sequence: TGTGCCAGCAGCTTGGACCAGGGCAGTGGTGGAAACACCATATATTTT. Its protein is CASSLDQGSGGNTIYF.

The J gene is TRBJ2-2, the V gene TRBV24-1; 9 bases are shared with TRBD1. V shed 3 bases, J shed 4 bases, and the junction held 5 bases outside the gene matches. The CDR3 spans 16 residues. Per the germline V gene, CDR1 is KGHDR and CDR2 is SFDVKD. CDR3 DNA sequence: TGTGCCACCAGTGATCACAGGGGGCCTAGCACCGGGGAGCTGTTTTTT. Translated, it gives CATSDHRGPSTGELFF.

The chain combines TRBV7-2 with TRBJ2-3, with D possibly being TRBD2 (5 bases). Trimming pared 2 bases from V and 4 bases from J, leaving 16 bases between. The CDR3 sequence is 16 residues long. Germline lookup yields CDR1 SGHTA and CDR2 FQGNSA. The CDR3 loop reads CASSLMPGSGSDTQYF. The CDR3 nucleotides are TGTGCCAGCAGCTTAATGCCGGGATCGGGGTCAGATACGCAGTATTTT. Full variable domain (outside the CDR3, taken from reference TRBV7-2 and TRBJ2-3): GAGVSQSPSNKVTEKGKDVELRCDPISGHTALYWYRQSLGQGLEFLIYFQGNSAPDKSGLPSDRFSAERTGGSVSTLTIQRTQQEDSAVYLCASSLMPGSGSDTQYFGPGTRLTVL.

The V and J genes are TRBV25-1 and TRBJ2-5, with 8 bases that match TRBD1. Trimming at V came to 5 bases and at J to 5 bases, leaving 7 bases not matched to a gene. Germline CDR1 reads MGHDK; CDR2 reads SYGVNS. This CDR3 spans 14 amino acids. In DNA, the CDR3 is TGTGCCAGCAGTTCTCACCGGGACAGGGAGACCCAGTACTTC. Amino acid sequence: CASSSHRDRETQYF.

This chain links TRBV6-5 with TRBJ1-4; D may be TRBD1 (6 bases). V was trimmed by 9 bases and J by 7 bases, leaving 21 bases between them. Germline V gene lookup returns CDR1 MNHEY and CDR2 SVGAGI. CDR3 length equals 15 residues. The CDR3 sequence: CASRTEGQRLEKLFF. CDR3 nucleotides: TGTGCCAGTCGGACTGAAGGACAGCGCCTTGAAAAACTGTTTTTT.

This sequence joins TRBV5-1 and TRBJ1-2, with TRBD1 as a possible D gene (6 bases). The CDR3 is 13 residues long. Germline V CDR1 and CDR2: SGHRS, YFSETQ. Deletions cut 2 bases from V and 8 bases from J, with 13 bases between. CDR3 region: CASSFSAGGGYTF. DNA for the CDR3: TGCGCCAGCAGCTTCTCAGCGGGGGGCGGCTACACCTTC.

DNA of the CDR3: TGTGCCAGCAGCTTAGTTGACAGGGGCTCCTACGAGCAGTACTTC. This sequence encodes CASSLVDRGSYEQYF. This chain connects TRBV7-9 to TRBJ2-7, with 8 bases identical to TRBD1. J lost 0 bases, V lost 1 base, and 2 bases had no gene match. Germline-derived CDR1 and CDR2 are SEHNR and FQNEAQ (reference sequence). The CDR3 has 15 amino acids.

The V and J genes are TRBV19 and TRBJ2-1; 7 bases match TRBD1. V lost 7 bases, J lost 8 bases, and 14 bases stayed unmatched. Germline V CDR1 and CDR2: LNHDA, SQIVND (reference sequence). The CDR3 runs to 15 residues. CDR3 coding DNA: TGTGCCAGTATGGTCCTCGGGACAGCGAGGGATGAGCAGTTCTTC. Translation gives CASMVLGTARDEQFF. The variable domain in full, with the rest retrieved from reference TRBV19 and TRBJ2-1, is DGGITQSPKYLFRKEGQNVTLSCEQNLNHDAMYWYRQDPGQGLRLIYYSQIVNDFQKGDIAEGYSVSREKKESFPLTVTSAQKNPTAFYLCASMVLGTARDEQFFGPGTRLTVL.

This clone was seen only a few times. It is unclear where the CDR3 begins or ends on the DNA, so no DNA is shown, and the CDR3 is as TCRdb lists it. This chain joins TRBV21-1 and TRBJ2-7; the D segment call TRBD1 is taken from the table without a DNA check. TRBV21-1 is a known pseudogene. With termini counted, the CDR3 has 16 amino acids. CDR3 in amino acids: CASSKDWARGSYEQYF.